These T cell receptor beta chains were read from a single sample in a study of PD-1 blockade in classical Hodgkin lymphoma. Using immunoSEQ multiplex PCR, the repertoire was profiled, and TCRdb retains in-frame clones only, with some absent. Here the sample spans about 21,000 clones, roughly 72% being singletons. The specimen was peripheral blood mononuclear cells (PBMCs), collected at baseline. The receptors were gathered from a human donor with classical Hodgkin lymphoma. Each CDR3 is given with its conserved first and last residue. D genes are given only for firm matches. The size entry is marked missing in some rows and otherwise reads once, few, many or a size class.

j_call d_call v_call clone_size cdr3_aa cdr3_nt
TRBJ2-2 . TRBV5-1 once CASSLSPEKTDTGELFF TGCGCCAGCAGCTTGAGTCCAGAGAAGACGGACACCGGGGAGCTGTTTTTT
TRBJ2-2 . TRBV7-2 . CASSLALITGELFF TGTGCCAGCAGCTTAGCGCTTATAACCGGGGAGCTGTTTTTT
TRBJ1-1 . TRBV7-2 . CASSLYALSTEAFF TGTGCCAGCAGCTTATATGCGCTGAGCACTGAAGCTTTCTTT
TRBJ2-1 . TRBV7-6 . CASSLNGAQTYNEQFF TGTGCCAGCAGCTTAAACGGAGCCCAAACCTACAATGAGCAGTTCTTC
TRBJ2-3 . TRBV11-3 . CASSLDGSGTDTQYF TGTGCCAGCAGCTTGGATGGGTCTGGCACAGATACGCAGTATTTT
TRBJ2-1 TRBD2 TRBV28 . CASKILAGGPREQFF TGTGCCAGCAAGATCCTGGCGGGAGGGCCTAGGGAGCAGTTCTTC
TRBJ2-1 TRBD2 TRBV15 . CATSRASGGRKEQFF TGTGCCACCAGCAGAGCATCGGGGGGGCGGAAGGAGCAGTTCTTC
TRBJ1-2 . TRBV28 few CASSLGGDYGYTF TGTGCCAGCAGTTTAGGGGGGGACTATGGCTACACCTTC
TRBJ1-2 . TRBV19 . CASSITAYGYTF TGTGCCAGTAGTATAACGGCATATGGCTACACCTTC
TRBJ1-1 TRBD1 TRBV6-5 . CASSRQGNTEAFF TGTGCCAGCAGTCGACAGGGAAACACTGAAGCTTTCTTT
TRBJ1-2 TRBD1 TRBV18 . CASSPLGTGGDYGYTF TGTGCCAGCTCACCTCTCGGGACAGGGGGCGACTATGGCTACACCTTC
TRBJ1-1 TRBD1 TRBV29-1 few CSVHRDRGTEAFF TGCAGCGTCCACCGGGACAGGGGCACTGAAGCTTTCTTT
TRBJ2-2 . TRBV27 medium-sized CASSLRAGLVPGELFF TGTGCCAGCAGTTTGAGGGCAGGGCTGGTACCCGGGGAGCTGTTTTTT
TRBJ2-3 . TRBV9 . CASSVEGGGPDTQYF TGTGCCAGCAGCGTAGAGGGGGGGGGCCCAGATACGCAGTATTTT
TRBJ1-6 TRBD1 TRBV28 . CASSWGQLRNSPLHF TGTGCCAGCAGTTGGGGACAGTTGAGAAATTCACCCCTCCACTTT
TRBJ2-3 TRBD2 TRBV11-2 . CASSVSGGTQPTDTQYF TGTGCCAGCAGCGTTAGCGGGGGGACACAACCCACAGATACGCAGTATTTT
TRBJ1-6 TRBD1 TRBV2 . CASSWDRGDSPLHF TGTGCCAGCAGTTGGGACAGGGGGGATTCACCCCTCCACTTT
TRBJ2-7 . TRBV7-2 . CASSTTGVYEQYF TGTGCCAGCAGCACAACGGGGGTCTACGAGCAGTACTTC
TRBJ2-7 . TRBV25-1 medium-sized CASSPHKVGLYEQYF TGTGCCAGCAGTCCGCACAAAGTCGGGCTTTACGAGCAGTACTTC
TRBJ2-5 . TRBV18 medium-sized CASSPGLEETQYF TGTGCCAGCTCACCAGGTCTCGAGGAGACCCAGTACTTC
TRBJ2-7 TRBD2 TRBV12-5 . CASGLSPRGVAGSLYEQYF TGTGCTAGTGGTTTGTCTCCCCGAGGAGTAGCGGGAAGCCTCTACGAGCAGTACTTC
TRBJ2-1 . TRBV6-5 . CASSYSGLGRNEQFF TGTGCCAGCAGTTACTCGGGCTTAGGGCGCAATGAGCAGTTCTTC
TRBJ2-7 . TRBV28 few CASSRAGVTYEQYF TGTGCCAGCAGTAGGGCAGGCGTAACCTACGAGCAGTACTTC
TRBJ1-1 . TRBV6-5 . CASATNRGGTEAFF TGTGCCAGCGCGACTAACCGGGGGGGCACTGAAGCTTTCTTT
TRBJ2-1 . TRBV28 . CASSPKRLRANEQFF TGTGCCAGCAGCCCTAAAAGGCTTAGAGCCAATGAGCAGTTCTTC
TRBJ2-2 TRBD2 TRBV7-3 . CASSPTSGSNTGELFF TGTGCCAGCAGCCCGACTAGCGGGTCGAACACCGGGGAGCTGTTTTTT
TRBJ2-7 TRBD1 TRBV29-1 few CSAGRTGDDEQYF TGCAGCGCCGGGAGGACAGGGGACGACGAGCAGTACTTC
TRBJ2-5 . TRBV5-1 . CASSLDETQYF TGCGCCAGCAGCTTGGATGAGACCCAGTACTTC
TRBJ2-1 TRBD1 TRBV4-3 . CASSQEGRGRSGYNEQFF TGCGCCAGCAGCCAAGAAGGCAGGGGGCGGTCGGGATACAATGAGCAGTTCTTC
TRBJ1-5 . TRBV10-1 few CASSEYGITGRLSNQPQHF TGCGCCAGCAGTGAGTATGGTATAACAGGGAGGTTGAGCAATCAGCCCCAGCATTTT
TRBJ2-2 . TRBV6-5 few CASSYDPGLELFF TGTGCCAGCAGTTACGACCCGGGGTTAGAGCTGTTTTTT
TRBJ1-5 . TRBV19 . CASSIESLEGPQHF TGTGCCAGTAGTATAGAATCGCTTGAGGGGCCCCAGCATTTT
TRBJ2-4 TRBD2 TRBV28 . CASSPGLAGGPTKNIQYF TGTGCCAGCAGTCCGGGACTAGCGGGAGGGCCAACCAAAAACATTCAGTACTTC
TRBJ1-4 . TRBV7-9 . CASSDGTSNEKLFF TGTGCCAGTAGCGACGGGACGTCTAATGAAAAACTGTTTTTT
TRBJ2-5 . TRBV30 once CAWSMGQETQYF TGTGCCTGGAGTATGGGGCAAGAGACCCAGTACTTC
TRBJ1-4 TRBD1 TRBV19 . CASSIYYGQGNEKLFF TGTGCCAGTAGTATTTATTATGGACAGGGGAATGAAAAACTGTTTTTT
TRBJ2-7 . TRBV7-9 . CASSLAYYEQYF TGTGCCAGCAGCTTAGCCTATTACGAGCAGTACTTC
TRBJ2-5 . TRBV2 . CASSEKQTQETQYF TGTGCCAGCAGTGAGAAGCAGACCCAAGAGACCCAGTACTTC
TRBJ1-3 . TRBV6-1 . CASSDSRDSGNTIYF TGTGCCAGCAGTGATAGTAGGGACTCTGGAAACACCATATATTTT
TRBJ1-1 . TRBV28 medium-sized CASGLQGSTEAFF TGTGCCAGCGGGCTCCAGGGAAGCACTGAAGCTTTCTTT
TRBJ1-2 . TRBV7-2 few CASSRDGYGYTF TGTGCCAGCAGCCGAGACGGCTATGGCTACACCTTC
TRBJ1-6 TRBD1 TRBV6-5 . CASSGQGGSPLHF TGTGCCAGCAGCGGACAGGGAGGCTCACCCCTCCACTTT
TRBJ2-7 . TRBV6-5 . CASSYSKTALDYEQYF TGTGCCAGCAGTTACTCGAAAACAGCCCTAGACTACGAGCAGTACTTC
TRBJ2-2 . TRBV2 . CASNAQRANTGELFF TGTGCCAGCAATGCCCAGCGAGCCAACACCGGGGAGCTGTTTTTT
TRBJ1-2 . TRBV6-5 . CASRGRGYGYTF TGTGCCAGCAGGGGGCGCGGGTATGGCTACACCTTC